The subject of this entry is one TCR beta chain. These data belong to a study of blood T cell repertoires in COVID-19. Study overall: The study drew acute and convalescent COVID-19 samples from the United States, Italy and Spain. T cells, B-cell-depleted T cells, or PBMCs supplied cDNA or gDNA.

In the authors' workflow: Using reference gene primer amplification, nucleated cell counts were estimated. Sequencing used immunoSEQ multiplex PCR; TCRdb keeps in-frame clones, though not all of them. V, J and clone size reflect that table, while D and trimming were determined from the DNA. The repertoire holds some 150,000 clones, with around 84% as singletons. Trimming removed 5 bases at V and 0 bases at J, with 19 bases between. Germline V CDR1 and CDR2: SGHAT, FQNNGV. CDR3 length: 17 amino acids. Input material: peripheral blood. The receptor's source is a man aged 40-50 years with acute or convalescent COVID-19. This chain connects TRBV11-2 to TRBJ1-1; the D gene is possibly TRBD1 (5 bases). This CDR3 reads CASSPTLGEGMNTEAFF. Written as DNA, the CDR3 is TGTGCCAGCAGCCCCACTTTGGGGGAGGGGATGAACACTGAAGCTTTCTTT.